Listed below are T cell receptor beta chains from one sample, sequenced in a study of control samples from healthy donors and cancer patients. TCRdb's table, derived via immunoSEQ multiplex PCR, lists solely in-frame clones and lacks some. The data contain 150,000 or so clones, just under 95% of them seen just once; the ten biggest clones take up about 14%. The sequencing sample was made of PBMCs. The source of these receptors is a man aged 55-75 years with colorectal cancer. Each CDR3 is given with its conserved first and last residue. The D gene is left open where the match is weak. Not all rows give a size; the values are once, few, many and, for expanded clones, a class.

V gene,J gene,clone size,D gene,CDR3 protein,CDR3 DNA
TRBV10-3,TRBJ2-1,NA,TRBD1,CAISEGQGNEQFF,TGTGCCATCAGTGAGGGACAGGGAAATGAGCAGTTCTTC
TRBV4-2,TRBJ2-3,NA,NA,CASSQERGRTDTQYF,TGTGCCAGCAGCCAAGAACGGGGGCGCACAGATACGCAGTATTTT
TRBV18,TRBJ2-5,NA,NA,CASSPSYARGEETQYF,TGTGCCAGCTCTCCCTCTTATGCCAGGGGTGAAGAGACCCAGTACTTC
TRBV2,TRBJ2-1,once,TRBD2,CASSETGLAREQFF,TGTGCCAGCAGTGAAACGGGACTAGCGCGGGAGCAGTTCTTC
TRBV30,TRBJ1-4,NA,TRBD1,CACSGTGGEKLFF,TGTGCCTGTTCCGGGACAGGGGGCGAAAAACTGTTTTTT
TRBV6-5,TRBJ2-5,NA,TRBD1,CASRRTGERTQYF,TGTGCCAGCAGACGCACAGGGGAACGGACCCAGTACTTC
TRBV6-5,TRBJ2-3,NA,NA,CASSPGNADTQYF,TGTGCCAGCAGCCCAGGGAACGCAGATACGCAGTATTTT
TRBV7-2,TRBJ2-1,NA,NA,CASSLAISARDEQFF,TGTGCCAGCAGCTTAGCGATTAGCGCAAGGGATGAGCAGTTCTTC
TRBV6-1,TRBJ1-2,NA,NA,CASSEERGFGYTF,TGTGCCAGCAGTGAAGAGAGGGGATTTGGCTACACCTTC
TRBV7-9,TRBJ1-2,few,NA,CASSPSGEVYTF,TGTGCCAGCAGCCCCTCTGGGGAAGTCTACACCTTC
TRBV4-3,TRBJ1-2,once,NA,CASSQNLQGDVGYTF,TGCGCCAGCAGCCAAAACTTACAGGGAGATGTGGGCTACACCTTC
TRBV4-1,TRBJ1-1,NA,NA,CASSQDPRRPGPEAFF,TGCGCCAGCAGCCAAGATCCGCGGAGACCGGGGCCTGAAGCTTTCTTT
TRBV7-2,TRBJ2-5,NA,NA,CASSLTKGQETQYF,TGTGCCAGCAGCTTAACGAAGGGCCAAGAGACCCAGTACTTC
TRBV21-1,TRBJ1-5,NA,NA,CASSKAEFLEGSNQPQHF,TGTGCCAGCAGCAAAGCTGAATTTCTCGAGGGCAGCAATCAGCCCCAGCATTTT
TRBV19,TRBJ2-7,NA,NA,CASRGASSYEQYF,TGTGCCTCCCGGGGGGCGAGCTCCTACGAGCAGTACTTC
TRBV2,TRBJ2-1,NA,NA,CASGADSYNEQFF,TGTGCCAGCGGGGCAGACTCCTACAATGAGCAGTTCTTC
TRBV6-5,TRBJ1-2,NA,TRBD1,CASSLLTGVYGYTF,TGTGCCAGCAGTCTCCTGACAGGGGTTTATGGCTACACCTTC
TRBV28,TRBJ1-1,once,TRBD1,CASSFPGQGAIEAFF,TGTGCCAGCAGTTTCCCCGGACAGGGGGCTATTGAAGCTTTCTTT
TRBV9,TRBJ1-3,NA,TRBD1,CASSLSGTGALGNTIYF,TGTGCCAGCAGCCTATCCGGGACAGGGGCTCTCGGAAACACCATATATTTT
TRBV10-3,TRBJ2-5,NA,NA,CAISDQGGRANQETQYF,TGTGCCATCAGTGACCAGGGGGGGCGGGCTAACCAAGAGACCCAGTACTTC
TRBV7-2,TRBJ2-3,NA,NA,CASSRLPGLTQYF,TGTGCCAGCAGCAGGCTACCAGGGTTGACGCAGTATTTT
TRBV6-5,TRBJ2-7,NA,NA,CASSLGGRSYEQYF,TGTGCCAGCAGTTTGGGGGGGCGCTCCTACGAGCAGTACTTC
TRBV27,TRBJ2-7,NA,NA,CASSPGLKAYEQYF,TGTGCCAGCAGTCCGGGCCTAAAAGCCTACGAGCAGTACTTC
TRBV7-2,TRBJ2-1,NA,NA,CASSFRESSYNEQFF,TGTGCCAGCAGCTTTCGGGAGAGCTCCTACAATGAGCAGTTCTTC
TRBV5-5,TRBJ2-7,NA,NA,CASSPARIAYEQYF,TGTGCCAGCAGCCCCGCGCGTATCGCCTACGAGCAGTACTTC
TRBV18,TRBJ2-7,NA,NA,CASSASGQSYEQYF,TGTGCCAGCTCAGCATCAGGACAGTCCTACGAGCAGTACTTC